One T cell receptor (beta chain) is described in this entry. Antigen unknown. Trimming took off 8 bases at V and 4 bases at J, with 14 bases between the two ends. Germline CDR1 reads SQVTM; CDR2 reads ANQGSEA. The CDR3 is made up of 12 amino acids. RNA in amounts of roughly 0.5 to 1 ug was reverse transcribed with random hexamers. Across 54 Vbeta and 13 Jbeta, TCR beta CDR3 was amplified with immunoSEQ multiplex PCR. TCRdb re-called the immunoSEQ multiplex PCR reads through MiXCR, storing one row per CDR3 protein. The data show some 120,000 distinct CDR3 sequences, about 96% seen once. The sample is drawn from a study of CD8 T cells in Susac syndrome. Points from the study as a whole: Individuals included in the TCR sequencing and HLA analysis were acknowledged by the study to be relatively few in number.

As controls, healthy donors matched for age and sex were used. Negative isolation was used for CD8+ and CD4+ T cells, and FACS enrichment was applied to TEMRA cells. Sequences were obtained from CD4+ T cells from PBMCs. The genes are TRBV29-1 and TRBJ1-2, with D perhaps matching TRBD1 (6 bases). The TCR comes from a human donor in good health. The CDR3 DNA follows: TGCAGCCAATGGACAGTGGGCTATGGCTACACCTTC. Its translation: CSQWTVGYGYTF. The variable domain in full, completed from reference TRBV29-1 and TRBJ1-2, reads SAVISQKPSRDICQRGTSLTIQCQVDSQVTMMFWYRQQPGQSLTLIATANQGSEATYESGFVIDKFPISRPNLTFSTLTVSNMSPEDSSIYLCSQWTVGYGYTFGSGTRLTVV.